Each of the 4 T cell receptor beta chains below was sequenced from the same sample in a study of technical replicates of blood from a few donors. The data were produced by immunoSEQ multiplex PCR, yet TCRdb's version contains in-frame clones alone and is incomplete. This repertoire shows fewer than 100,000 clones, almost 96% found once; its top ten account for roughly 0.22%. Sample: T cells isolated from PBMCs. These receptors all come from a human donor in good health.

The count of this clone is one. The V call is TRBV18, the J call TRBJ2-3; tentative D call: TRBD2 (6 bases). Germline CDR1 is KGHSH and CDR2 is LQKENI. The CDR3 contains 18 residues. The V end was cut by 1 base, the J end by 3 bases, with 20 bases between. DNA for the CDR3: TGTGCCAGCTCACCACGGAACCAGGGCAGTGGGGGGACAGATACGCAGTATTTT. This codes for CASSPRNQGSGGTDTQYF.

The genes are TRBV11-3 and TRBJ2-5; D is ambiguous. The CDR3 loop spans 13 amino acids. Trimming pared 6 bases from V and 2 bases from J, leaving 10 bases between. The germline V gene has CDR1 SGHNT and CDR2 YENEEA. In DNA form, the CDR3 reads TGTGCCAGCAGGACGACTTTACAAGAGACCCAGTACTTC. It is translated as CASRTTLQETQYF.

The chain links TRBV11-2 to TRBJ1-1; D unclear. Trimming stripped 5 bases from V and 0 bases from J, with 7 bases between. CDR1 and CDR2 from the germline V gene are SGHAT and FQNNGV. This CDR3 is 13 amino acids long. CDR3 nucleotides: TGTGCCAGCAGCCTTCAGGTGAACACTGAAGCTTTCTTT. This gives the protein CASSLQVNTEAFF.

The chain couples TRBV7-8 to TRBJ2-7, with 9 bases matching TRBD2. The CDR3 has 16 amino acids. V was clipped by 2 bases and J by 7 bases; unmatched bases: 12. Germline V gene data show CDR1 as SGHVS and CDR2 as FQNEAQ. As DNA, the CDR3 is TGTGCCAGCAGCTTATCTCTGGGCGGGGGGGCCCGGGAGCAGTACTTC. Translation gives CASSLSLGGGAREQYF.